The rows below give T cell receptor beta chains drawn from one sample of a study of blood T cells in healthy people across ages. TCRdb independently ran MiXCR on the 5' RACE reads; one entry per CDR3 protein. The table shows 800,000 or so distinct CDR3 sequences, with more than 35% occurring only once. The sample was blood. These receptors were obtained from an elderly man in good health. Both conserved end residues are part of each CDR3. A D gene is named only where the DNA matches it firmly. Where a row states a size, it is once, few, many or the class of an expanded clone; other rows omit it.

TRBV9	-	TRBJ2-1	few	CASSQSDSLHNEQFF	TGTGCCAGCAGCCAGTCGGACAGCCTACACAATGAGCAGTTCTTC
TRBV2	-	TRBJ2-3	few	CASSEGSVLRDTQYF	TGTGCCAGCAGTGAAGGGAGTGTGTTGAGGGATACGCAGTATTTT
TRBV7-2	-	TRBJ2-3	few	CASSSQMGRSDTQYF	TGTGCCAGCAGCTCCCAAATGGGGCGGAGTGATACGCAGTATTTT
TRBV7-3	-	TRBJ2-3	few	CASSSGDGRRGTQYF	TGTGCCAGCAGCTCTGGGGATGGGCGGCGTGGTACGCAGTATTTT
TRBV13	TRBD2	TRBJ2-5	few	CASSFGTSGSQETQYF	TGTGCCAGCAGCTTCGGGACTAGCGGGAGCCAAGAGACCCAGTACTTC
TRBV7-2	-	TRBJ2-5	-	CASSPYRVRETQYF	TGTGCCAGCAGCCCCTACAGGGTCCGGGAGACCCAGTACTTC
TRBV20-1	TRBD2	TRBJ2-1	few	CSARVGAGERTHNEQFF	TGCAGTGCTAGAGTAGGAGCGGGAGAACGTACCCACAATGAGCAGTTCTTC
TRBV7-2	-	TRBJ2-3	-	CASSSGPGSTDTQYF	TGTGCCAGCAGCTCGGGCCCAGGCTCCACAGATACGCAGTATTTT
TRBV3-1	-	TRBJ2-7	-	CASSQGGGGGEQYF	TGTGCCAGCAGCCAAGGAGGCGGAGGAGGCGAGCAGTACTTC
TRBV5-1	TRBD1	TRBJ2-7	once	CASSLEGQGINEQYF	TGCGCCAGCAGCTTGGAGGGACAGGGGATCAATGAGCAGTACTTC
TRBV20-1	-	TRBJ1-5	once	CSARDETGGGPQHF	TGCAGTGCTAGAGACGAGACAGGTGGTGGGCCCCAGCATTTT
TRBV3-1	TRBD1	TRBJ1-1	-	CASSLWIGQAERPRTEAFF	TGTGCCAGCAGCCTATGGATAGGACAGGCGGAACGGCCTAGGACTGAAGCTTTCTTT
TRBV7-9	TRBD1	TRBJ2-7	many	CASSLAGTDYEQYF	TGTGCCAGCAGTCTAGCTGGGACAGATTACGAGCAGTACTTC
TRBV5-1	TRBD2	TRBJ2-7	-	CASSRLGTSGLYEQYF	TGCGCCAGCAGCCGCCTTGGGACTAGCGGGCTCTACGAGCAGTACTTC
TRBV3-1	-	TRBJ1-2	-	CASSQFGRASDYGYTF	TGTGCCAGCAGCCAATTTGGACGAGCTTCAGACTATGGCTACACCTTC